This passage covers 18 T cell receptor beta chains from one sample sequenced in a study of blood T cell repertoires in COVID-19. Repertoires were generated with immunoSEQ multiplex PCR, while TCRdb's copy carries only in-frame clones and drops some. The data contain more than 90,000 clones, about 90% of them singletons. Sequencing was done on a sample of peripheral blood. The receptors originated from a woman in her twenties or thirties with acute or convalescent COVID-19.

The genes are TRBV6-5 and TRBJ2-7; 7 bases line up with TRBD2. The CDR3 contains 14 residues. Germline trimming cut 5 bases from V and 2 bases from J; bases unmatched to any gene: 6. Germline CDR1 reads MNHEY; CDR2 reads SVGAGI. DNA for the CDR3: TGTGCCAGCAGTCCGGGACTATTCACCTACGAGCAGTACTTC. It codes for CASSPGLFTYEQYF.

Written as DNA, the CDR3 is TGTGCCAGCAGCGGAGCCGGGGTGCGCACTGAAGCTTTCTTT. It specifies CASSGAGVRTEAFF. The V and J genes are TRBV9 and TRBJ1-1; D gene uncertain. Germline V gene lookup returns CDR1 SGDLS and CDR2 YYNGEE. This CDR3 is built from 14 residues. The germline V and J ends were trimmed by 3 bases and 4 bases, with 13 bases remaining between them.

The chain uses TRBV6-5 and TRBJ1-1; D perhaps matches TRBD1 (5 bases). Germline V gene lookup returns CDR1 MNHEY and CDR2 SVGAGI. V was trimmed by 6 bases and J by 0 bases, leaving 11 bases between them. This CDR3 comprises 14 residues. CDR3 sequence (DNA): TGTGCCAGCAGAGGGGCTCCCATGAACACTGAAGCTTTCTTT. Protein product: CASRGAPMNTEAFF.

The chain has TRBV9 and TRBJ1-3; D not resolved. This CDR3 contains 15 residues. Germline CDR1 reads SGDLS; CDR2 reads YYNGEE. V was trimmed by 1 base and J by 0 bases, leaving 8 bases between them. The CDR3 here is CASSVTSSSGNTIYF. CDR3 in DNA: TGTGCCAGCAGCGTAACGTCCAGCTCTGGAAACACCATATATTTT.

V and J are TRBV28 and TRBJ2-1, with a weak D call TRBD1 (5 bases). V was cut by 2 bases and J by 4 bases, with 6 bases left in between. Germline-derived CDR1 and CDR2 are MDHEN and SYDVKM. The CDR3 runs to 13 residues. The DNA of the CDR3 is TGTGCCAGCAGTTTAAGGGGTTACAATGAGCAGTTCTTC. It specifies CASSLRGYNEQFF.

This clone was seen just once. The chain has TRBV11-2 and TRBJ2-2; D not resolved. CDR3 size: 12 residues. CDR1 is SGHAT and CDR2 is FQNNGV in the germline V gene. V was cut by 4 bases and J by 3 bases, with 3 bases left in between. CDR3 sequence: CASSSYTGELFF. In DNA, the CDR3 is TGTGCCAGCAGCTCCTACACCGGGGAGCTGTTTTTT.

This clone has only a few counts. The CDR3 coding sequence is TGTGCCAGCAGCCCCGGACAGGGCCTCTATGGCTACACCTTC. Translating it yields CASSPGQGLYGYTF. The chain couples TRBV7-2 to TRBJ1-2; 8 bases line up with TRBD1. V dropped 5 bases and J dropped 4; count of bases not matched to a gene: 6. This CDR3 comprises 14 residues. Looked up from germline, CDR1 is SGHTA and CDR2 is FQGNSA.

A single count supports this clone. The chain couples TRBV28 to TRBJ1-2; D not certain. V gave up 5 bases and J gave up 1 base, with 11 bases separating them. CDR3 length: 14 residues. In germline, CDR1 is MDHEN, CDR2 SYDVKM. The CDR3 DNA reads as TGTGCCAGCAGTAAGCGAGCTTTTAACTATGGCTACACCTTC. It translates to CASSKRAFNYGYTF.

This sequence joins TRBV5-1 and TRBJ1-1; D ambiguous. CDR1 is SGHRS, CDR2 YFSETQ, per germline. V was cut by 2 bases and J by 1 base, with 3 bases left in between. This CDR3 is 12 amino acids long. The CDR3 DNA reads as TGCGCCAGCAGCTTACAGAACACTGAAGCTTTCTTT. The encoded protein is CASSLQNTEAFF.

This rearrangement joins TRBV7-3 to TRBJ1-1, with no clear D. V was clipped by 6 bases and J by 1 base, with 9 bases between them. Germline assignment: CDR1 SGHTA and CDR2 FQGTGA. The CDR3 consists of 13 residues. CDR3 sequence: CASSYQENTEAFF. CDR3 nucleotides: TGTGCCAGCAGTTACCAGGAGAACACTGAAGCTTTCTTT.

The J gene is TRBJ1-2, the V gene TRBV12-3 or TRBV12-4; 8 nucleotides align to TRBD1. The CDR3 spans 13 residues. With V trimmed by 5 bases and J by 7 bases, 6 bases remained unmatched. CDR3 bases: TGTGCCAGCAGTCAGACAGGGGTCGGTGGCTACACCTTC. Translation: CASSQTGVGGYTF.

The V gene is TRBV9, the J gene TRBJ2-3, with TRBD2 matching 9 bases. V shed 3 bases, J shed 0 bases, and the junction held 14 bases outside the gene matches. CDR1 SGDLS and CDR2 YYNGEE come from the germline V gene. CDR3 size: 19 residues. CDR3 loop: CASSAILAGVATSTDTQYF. Here the CDR3 DNA reads TGTGCCAGCAGCGCGATCTTAGCGGGGGTCGCCACTAGCACAGATACGCAGTATTTT.

This chain joins TRBV14 and TRBJ1-4; 9 bases align to TRBD1. Germline CDR1 SGHDN, CDR2 FVKESK. CDR3 length: 16 residues. V lost 4 bases to trimming and J lost 8 bases; unmatched junction nucleotides: 11. The CDR3: CASSLLRGTGREKLFF. The CDR3 coding sequence is TGTGCCAGCAGCCTGTTGCGAGGGACAGGGAGGGAAAAACTGTTTTTT.

This rearrangement joins TRBV5-1 to TRBJ1-4, with 9 bases lining up with TRBD1. CDR1 SGHRS and CDR2 YFSETQ come from the germline V gene. V gave up 3 bases and J gave up 5 bases; unmatched junction bases: 2. The length of the CDR3 is 14 residues. The chain's CDR3 is CASSSGTGNEKLFF. DNA of the CDR3: TGCGCCAGCAGCTCCGGGACAGGGAATGAAAAACTGTTTTTT.

The V gene is TRBV18, the J gene TRBJ1-1, with D tentatively TRBD1 (6 bases). CDR1 and CDR2 (germline): KGHSH, LQKENI. Trimming pared 3 bases from V and 2 bases from J, leaving 13 bases between. This CDR3 is 15 amino acids long. The chain's CDR3 is CASSPSLDSNTEAFF. DNA for the CDR3: TGTGCCAGCTCACCCAGTTTGGACAGTAACACTGAAGCTTTCTTT.

The chain couples TRBV19 to TRBJ1-5; 9 nucleotides line up with TRBD1. The germline V gene has CDR1 LNHDA and CDR2 SQIVND (reference sequence). The V and J ends lost 5 bases and 6 bases, in that order; junction bases with no gene match: 14. The CDR3 is made up of 17 amino acids. CDR3 nucleotide sequence: TGTGCCAGTAGTCCCTCAACAGGGGGCAGAGGGGGTCAGCCCCAGCATTTT. Translating it yields CASSPSTGGRGGQPQHF.

The chain uses TRBV2 and TRBJ2-3, with TRBD1 as a possible D gene (5 bases). CDR1 and CDR2 from the germline V gene are SNHLY and FYNNEI. The CDR3 has 14 residues. Deletions cut 7 bases from V and 6 bases from J, with 17 bases between. The CDR3 region has the DNA TGTGCCAGCACCATCTACAGGTTAGAGGATACGCAGTATTTT. It translates to CASTIYRLEDTQYF. Filled out from reference TRBV2 and TRBJ2-3, the complete variable domain reads EPEVTQTPSHQVTQMGQEVILRCVPISNHLYFYWYRQILGQKVEFLVSFYNNEISEKSEIFDDQFSVERPDGSNFTLKIRSTKLEDSAMYFCASTIYRLEDTQYFGPGTRLTVL.

This clone showed up just once. The chain couples TRBV7-6 to TRBJ2-3; 8 bases map to TRBD1. With 5 bases clipped from V and 1 base from J, the junction kept 8 bases outside the gene matches. The CDR3 sequence is 16 residues long. Per the germline V gene, CDR1 is SGHVS and CDR2 is FNYEAQ. CDR3 in amino acids: CASSVTGQGGTDTQYF. The DNA of the CDR3 is TGTGCCAGCAGCGTAACTGGACAGGGCGGCACAGATACGCAGTATTTT.